This T cell receptor beta chain was observed in a study of blood T cell repertoires in COVID-19. Study information: The samples span acute and convalescent COVID-19 from the United States, Italy and Spain. In each case, the material was cDNA or gDNA derived from T cells, B-cell-depleted T cells, or PBMCs.

Repertoires were generated with immunoSEQ multiplex PCR, while TCRdb's copy carries only in-frame clones and drops some. Of 310,000 or so clones listed, around 90% are singletons. J was trimmed by 3 bases and V by 2 bases; bases with no gene match: 9. The germline V gene encodes CDR1 LGHNA and CDR2 YNFKEQ. The CDR3 spans 17 residues. Sequenced: peripheral blood. The rearrangement links TRBV4-2 to TRBJ2-1; 8 bases fit TRBD2. This TCR was recovered from a woman aged 45-65 years who had recovered from COVID-19. For the CDR3, the DNA is TGTGCCAGCAGCCAAAGAAGCGGGGGAGGTCGCTACAATGAGCAGTTCTTC. This encodes CASSQRSGGGRYNEQFF.